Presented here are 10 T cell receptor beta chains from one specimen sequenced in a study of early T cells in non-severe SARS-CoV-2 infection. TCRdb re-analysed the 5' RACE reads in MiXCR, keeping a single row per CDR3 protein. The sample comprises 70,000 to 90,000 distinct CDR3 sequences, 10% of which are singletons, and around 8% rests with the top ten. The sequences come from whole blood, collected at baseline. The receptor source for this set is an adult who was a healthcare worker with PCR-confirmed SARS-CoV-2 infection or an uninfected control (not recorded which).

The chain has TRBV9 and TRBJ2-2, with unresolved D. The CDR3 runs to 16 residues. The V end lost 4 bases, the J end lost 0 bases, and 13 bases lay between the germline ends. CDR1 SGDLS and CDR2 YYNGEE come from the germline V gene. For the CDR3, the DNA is TGTGCCAGCAGCCCCCGGACCGCCGCGAACACCGGGGAGCTGTTTTTT. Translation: CASSPRTAANTGELFF.

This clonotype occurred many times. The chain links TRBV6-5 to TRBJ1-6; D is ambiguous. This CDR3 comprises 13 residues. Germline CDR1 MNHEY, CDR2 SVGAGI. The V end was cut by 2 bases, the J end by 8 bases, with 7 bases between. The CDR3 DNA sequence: TGTGCCAGCAGTTACGGAACTCATTCACCCCTCCACTTT. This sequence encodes CASSYGTHSPLHF.

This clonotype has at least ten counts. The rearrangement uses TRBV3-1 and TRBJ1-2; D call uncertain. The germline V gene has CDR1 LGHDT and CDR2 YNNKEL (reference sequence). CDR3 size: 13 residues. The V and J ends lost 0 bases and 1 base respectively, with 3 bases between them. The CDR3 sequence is CASSQDSNYGYTF. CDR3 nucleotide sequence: TGTGCCAGCAGCCAAGACAGTAACTATGGCTACACCTTC.

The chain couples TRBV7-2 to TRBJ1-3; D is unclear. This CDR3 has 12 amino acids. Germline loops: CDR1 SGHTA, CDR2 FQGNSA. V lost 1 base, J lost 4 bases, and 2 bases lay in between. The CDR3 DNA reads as TGTGCCAGCAGCTTAGACGGAAACACCATATATTTT. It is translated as CASSLDGNTIYF.

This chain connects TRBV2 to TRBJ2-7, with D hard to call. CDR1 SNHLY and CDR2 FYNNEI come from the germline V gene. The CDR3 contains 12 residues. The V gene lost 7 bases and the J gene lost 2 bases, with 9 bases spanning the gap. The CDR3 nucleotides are TGTGCCAGCAAACAGTACACCTACGAGCAGTACTTC. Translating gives CASKQYTYEQYF.

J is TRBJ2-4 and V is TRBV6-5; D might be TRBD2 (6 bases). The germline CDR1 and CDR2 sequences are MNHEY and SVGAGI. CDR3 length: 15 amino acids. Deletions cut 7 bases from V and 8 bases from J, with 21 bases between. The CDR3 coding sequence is TGTGCCAGCACCTCCTCTCCGGAGCGCGGGGACATTCAGTACTTC. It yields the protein CASTSSPERGDIQYF.

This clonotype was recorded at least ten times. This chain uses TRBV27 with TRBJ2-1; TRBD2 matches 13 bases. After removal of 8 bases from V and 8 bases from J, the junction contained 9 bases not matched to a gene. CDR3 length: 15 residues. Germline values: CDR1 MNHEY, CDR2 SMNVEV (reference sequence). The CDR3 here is CASPTGLAGRDEQFF. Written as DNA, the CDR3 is TGTGCCAGCCCCACGGGACTAGCGGGACGGGATGAGCAGTTCTTC.

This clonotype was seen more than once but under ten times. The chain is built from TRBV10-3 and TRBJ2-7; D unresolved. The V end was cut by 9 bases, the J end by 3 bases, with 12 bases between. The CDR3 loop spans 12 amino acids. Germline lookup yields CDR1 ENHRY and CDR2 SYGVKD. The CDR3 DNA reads TGTGCCATTTTCAGGACCGGCTACGAGCAGTACTTC. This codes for CAIFRTGYEQYF.

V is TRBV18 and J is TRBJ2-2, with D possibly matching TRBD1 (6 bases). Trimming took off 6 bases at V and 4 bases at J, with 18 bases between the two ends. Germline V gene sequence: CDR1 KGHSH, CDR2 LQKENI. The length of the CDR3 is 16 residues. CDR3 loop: CASSYLDRWSTGELFF. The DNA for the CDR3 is TGTGCCAGCTCTTACCTGGACAGATGGAGCACCGGGGAGCTGTTTTTT.

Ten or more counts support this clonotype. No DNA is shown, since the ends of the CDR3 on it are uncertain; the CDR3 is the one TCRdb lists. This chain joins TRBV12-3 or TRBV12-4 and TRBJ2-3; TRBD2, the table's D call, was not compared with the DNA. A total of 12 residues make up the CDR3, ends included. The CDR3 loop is CASSFGEGTQYF.